This T cell receptor (beta chain) is drawn from a study of human T cells and chemical hapten exposure. Study outcomes and limitations: PT1 expanded TCR counts and patch test score correlated positively.

Germline lookup yields CDR1 KGHSH and CDR2 LQKENI. Unmatched junction bases numbered 9, after V lost 3 bases and J lost 5 bases. CDR3 length: 16 residues. This clonotype was found many times. Its antigen is unknown. Time point noted: pre-sensitization, week 0. Described treatment: therapeutic diphenylcyclopropenone sensitization with weekly scalp DPC. Alopecia patients, 18 to 70 years old and DPC-suitable, served as donors. The library attached unique molecular identifiers to individual cDNA molecules. Original processing methods: Between about 23,224 and 700,000 TCRs appeared in each sample, and the median stood at approximately 100,000. TCRdb re-called the RACE reads through MiXCR, storing one row per CDR3 protein. The authors' filters were not applied to this entry. The sample has about 120,000 distinct CDR3 sequences, about 13% seen once.

This clonotype was obtained from a young woman with alopecia areata. Some clones in this sample may be carry-over from other donors' samples. This sample comprised whole blood, obtained in connection with sensitization to the hapten diphenylcyclopropenone (DPC). The chain carries TRBV18 and TRBJ2-3, with TRBD2 matching over 9 bases. The CDR3 here is CASSPQLAGGGDTQYF. CDR3 coding DNA: TGTGCCAGCTCACCCCAACTAGCGGGCGGGGGAGATACGCAGTATTTT.